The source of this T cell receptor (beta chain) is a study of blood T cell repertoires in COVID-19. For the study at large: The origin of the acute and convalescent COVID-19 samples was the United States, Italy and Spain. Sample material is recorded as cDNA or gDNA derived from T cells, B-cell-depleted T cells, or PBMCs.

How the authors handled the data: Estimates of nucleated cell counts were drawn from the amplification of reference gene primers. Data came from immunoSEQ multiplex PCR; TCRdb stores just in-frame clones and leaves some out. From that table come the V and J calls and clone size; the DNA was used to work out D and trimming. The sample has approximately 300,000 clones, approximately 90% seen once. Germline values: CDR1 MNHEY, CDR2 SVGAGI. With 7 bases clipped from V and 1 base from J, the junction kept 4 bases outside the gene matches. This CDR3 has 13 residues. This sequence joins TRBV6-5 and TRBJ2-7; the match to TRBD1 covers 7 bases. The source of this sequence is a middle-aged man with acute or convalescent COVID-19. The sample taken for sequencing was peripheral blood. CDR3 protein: CASTRDRSYEQYF. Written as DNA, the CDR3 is TGTGCCAGCACTAGGGACAGATCCTACGAGCAGTACTTC.